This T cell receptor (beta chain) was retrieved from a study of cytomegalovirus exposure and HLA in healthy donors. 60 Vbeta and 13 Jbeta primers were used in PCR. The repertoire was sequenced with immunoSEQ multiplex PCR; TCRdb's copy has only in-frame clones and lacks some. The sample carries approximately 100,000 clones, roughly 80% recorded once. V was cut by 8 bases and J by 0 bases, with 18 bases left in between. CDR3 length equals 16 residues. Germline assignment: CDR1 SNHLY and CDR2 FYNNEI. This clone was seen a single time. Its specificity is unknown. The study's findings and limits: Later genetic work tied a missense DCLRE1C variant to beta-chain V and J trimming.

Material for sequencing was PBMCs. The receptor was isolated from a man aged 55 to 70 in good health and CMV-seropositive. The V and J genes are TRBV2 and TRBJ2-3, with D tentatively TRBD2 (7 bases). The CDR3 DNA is TGTGCCAGCGAGGGGGGCTGGGGACTAAGCACAGATACGCAGTATTTT. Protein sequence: CASEGGWGLSTDTQYF. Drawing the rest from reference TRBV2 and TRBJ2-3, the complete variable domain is EPEVTQTPSHQVTQMGQEVILRCVPISNHLYFYWYRQILGQKVEFLVSFYNNEISEKSEIFDDQFSVERPDGSNFTLKIRSTKLEDSAMYFCASEGGWGLSTDTQYFGPGTRLTVL.